This TCR beta chain was captured in a study of control samples from healthy donors and cancer patients. Repertoires were generated with immunoSEQ multiplex PCR, while TCRdb's copy carries only in-frame clones and drops some. The sample comprises 390,000 or so clones, about nine tenths of which are singletons, and over 5.5% rests with the top ten. J lost 0 bases, V lost 6 bases, and 4 bases had no gene match. Germline CDR1 MNHNY, CDR2 SVGAGI (reference sequence). There are 14 residues in the CDR3. The TCR comes from a man aged 35-49 years with head and neck cancer. The chain uses TRBV6-6 and TRBJ2-7; 8 bases match TRBD1. The sample taken for sequencing was PBMCs. The CDR3: CASRDRDSSYEQYF. CDR3 in DNA: TGTGCCAGCAGGGACAGGGACAGCTCCTACGAGCAGTACTTC.